The rows below give T cell receptor beta chains drawn from one sample of a study of T cells in Graves' hyperthyroidism and ophthalmopathy. Each CDR3 protein gets one entry after TCRdb re-called the multiplex PCR reads with MiXCR. The top ten hold about 53% of the sample, which has over 400,000 distinct CDR3 sequences, 20% to 25% seen once. The sample consisted of blood. The receptors originated from a woman in her seventies with Graves' ophthalmopathy. CDR3s include the opening cysteine and the closing phenylalanine or tryptophan. The D gene is left open where the match is weak. Part of the rows lack a size; the others show once, few, many or a class for expanded clones.

j_call v_call clone_size d_call cdr3_nt cdr3_aa
TRBJ1-2 TRBV28 NA NA TGTGCCAGCAGTTTAGGGTCGGGAAGGAGTGGCTACACCTTC CASSLGSGRSGYTF
TRBJ1-1 TRBV30 many NA TGTGCCTGGAGCTACCTAGGGGGGACTGAAGCTTTCTTT CAWSYLGGTEAFF
TRBJ1-1 TRBV20-1 NA NA TGCAGTGCTCAGAGTGGGTTTGAAGCTTTCTTT CSAQSGFEAFF
TRBJ2-3 TRBV20-1 many NA TGCAGTGCTAGGCCGGAGGGGGATACGCAGTATTTT CSARPEGDTQYF
TRBJ1-4 TRBV4-3 NA NA TGCGCCAGCAGCCAAGCAGGAGGGGTGGGTGAAAAACTGTTTTTT CASSQAGGVGEKLFF
TRBJ1-2 TRBV6-7 NA NA TGTGCCAGCAGTTACTCAAGGGCCCGAAACTATGGCTACACCTTC CASSYSRARNYGYTF
TRBJ1-2 TRBV28 few TRBD1 TGTGCCAGCAGTCGGACAGGGGGGTCGGACTATGGCTACACCTTC CASSRTGGSDYGYTF
TRBJ2-2 TRBV7-3 few TRBD2 TGTGCCAGCAGCTTTACCGGAGGGCTAGCGGGAAAGAACACCGGGGAGCTGTTTTTT CASSFTGGLAGKNTGELFF
TRBJ2-1 TRBV5-6 few NA TGTGCCAGCAGCTTGAGGAAGCTACCACAGTTCTTC CASSLRKLPQFF
TRBJ1-2 TRBV5-1 NA NA TGCGCCAGCAGTCACGGACAGACCTATGGCTACACCTTC CASSHGQTYGYTF
TRBJ2-1 TRBV18 few TRBD2 TGTGCCAGCTCACCACTAGCGGGAGATAATGAGCAGTTCTTC CASSPLAGDNEQFF
TRBJ1-5 TRBV4-2 NA TRBD1 TGTGCCAGCAGCCAAGAGCACAGGGGGCCAAATCAGCCCCAGCATTTT CASSQEHRGPNQPQHF
TRBJ2-3 TRBV3-1 few NA TGTGCCAGCAGCCAAGAGTATACCGTTCGGGATACGCAGTATTTT CASSQEYTVRDTQYF
TRBJ1-5 TRBV6-2/TRBV6-3 few NA TGTGCCAGCAGACGGGGGGCAGATAGCAATCAGCCCCAGCATTTT CASRRGADSNQPQHF
TRBJ2-7 TRBV10-3 many TRBD2 TGTGCCATCAGGGCGACTAGCGGGGGCTCCTACGAGCAGTACTTC CAIRATSGGSYEQYF
TRBJ2-1 TRBV25-1 few NA TGTGCCAGCAGTGAACCGTGGAGGGATGGCAATGAGCAGTTCTTC CASSEPWRDGNEQFF
TRBJ1-6 TRBV20-1 few TRBD1 TGCAGTGCTAGCCATCCGGGACAGAATTCACCCCTCCACTTT CSASHPGQNSPLHF
TRBJ2-1 TRBV7-9 many NA TGTGCCAGCAGCGGAGGAACGGTTGAGCAGTTCTTC CASSGGTVEQFF
TRBJ1-1 TRBV20-1 NA NA TGCAGTGCTTTCCGATCCTTGAACACTGAAGCTTTCTTT CSAFRSLNTEAFF
TRBJ2-3 TRBV5-1 NA TRBD2 TGCGCCAGCAGACCTAGCGGGAGGGACACAGATACGCAGTATTTT CASRPSGRDTDTQYF
TRBJ1-5 TRBV10-1 NA NA TGCGCTACGATCTTCTTAGAAAGCAATCAGCCCCAGCATTTT CATIFLESNQPQHF
TRBJ2-1 TRBV7-3 few TRBD2 TGTGCCAGCAGCCCCAACAAGGGTAGCGGGAGGGCTAATGAGCAGTTCTTC CASSPNKGSGRANEQFF
TRBJ2-7 TRBV19 few TRBD2 TGTGCCAGTAGTATACAAGCGGGAAGGACCTACGAGCAGTACTTC CASSIQAGRTYEQYF
TRBJ1-4 TRBV20-1 many TRBD1 TGCAGTGCTGACAGGGGGGGTAATGAAAAACTGTTTTTT CSADRGGNEKLFF
TRBJ2-1 TRBV20-1 few TRBD1 TGCAGTGCTCGACCAGGGACAGATGAGCAGTTCTTC CSARPGTDEQFF
TRBJ2-5 TRBV2 NA TRBD1 TGTGCCGGAACAGGGGAGGAGACCCAGTACTTC CAGTGEETQYF
TRBJ2-1 TRBV7-3 NA TRBD2 TGTGCCAGCAGCTCCGGGACTAGCCTTTACAATGAGCAGTTCTTC CASSSGTSLYNEQFF
TRBJ2-5 TRBV19 many TRBD2 TGTGCCACAAGCGGGGGGGCAGACGAGACCCAGTACTTC CATSGGADETQYF
TRBJ2-1 TRBV18 NA TRBD1 TGTGCCAGCTCACCTCGACAGGGTTGGTACAATGAGCAGTTCTTC CASSPRQGWYNEQFF
TRBJ2-7 TRBV30 NA TRBD1 TGTGCCTGGAGTGTAGGACAGGGTGATTACGAGCAGTACTTC CAWSVGQGDYEQYF
TRBJ2-1 TRBV12-3/TRBV12-4 many TRBD2 TGTGCCAGCAGTCCTAGCGGGAGTGGCAATGAGCAGTTCTTC CASSPSGSGNEQFF
TRBJ1-1 TRBV19 NA TRBD1 TGTGCCAGTAGTCCCCCGGGCCAGGGGGCCGAAGCTTTCTTT CASSPPGQGAEAFF
TRBJ1-1 TRBV3-1 NA NA TGTGCCAGCAGCCGTTCGGGGGCAAACACTGAAGCTTTCTTT CASSRSGANTEAFF
TRBJ2-1 TRBV4-1 NA NA TGCGCCAGCAGCCTAAGGTGGGAAGCTATATATGAGCAGTTCTTC CASSLRWEAIYEQFF
TRBJ2-5 TRBV12-5 few NA TGTGCTAGTGGCCGGGACACCGCAACCCAGTACTTC CASGRDTATQYF
TRBJ2-1 TRBV2 many TRBD2 TGTGCCAGCAGTGCTCTTGCGGGAGTCGACGAGCAGTTCTTC CASSALAGVDEQFF
TRBJ1-1 TRBV6-1 many NA TGTGCCAGCAGTTCAGGAGGGACTGAAGCTTTCTTT CASSSGGTEAFF
TRBJ2-2 TRBV28 NA TRBD1 TGTGCCAGCAGTCTTGGGACAGGGTCGAACACCGGGGAGCTGTTTTTT CASSLGTGSNTGELFF
TRBJ2-5 TRBV20-1 NA NA TGCAGTGCTAGCCCCGAACCCAGGCGACAAGAGACCCAGTACTTC CSASPEPRRQETQYF
TRBJ1-6 TRBV6-1 NA NA TGTGCCAGCAGTGCCGCAGGGAGCCATAATTCACCCCTCCACTTT CASSAAGSHNSPLHF
TRBJ2-1 TRBV10-3 NA TRBD1 TGTGCCATCAGTGGGGGGGACAGGGCCTACAATGAGCAGTTCTTC CAISGGDRAYNEQFF
TRBJ2-5 TRBV7-9 NA TRBD1 TGTGCCAGCAGCATAAGGGACAGGGGGAGGGAGACCCAGTACTTC CASSIRDRGRETQYF
TRBJ1-1 TRBV28 many NA TGTGCCAGCAGTTTGAACTTTTATCGACCTCGAGGGAACACTGAAGCTTTCTTT CASSLNFYRPRGNTEAFF
TRBJ2-7 TRBV27 NA TRBD1 TGTGCCAGCAGTTCAACGCCCGGACAGGGGGGCGAGCAGTACTTC CASSSTPGQGGEQYF
TRBJ2-1 TRBV9 few TRBD2 TGTGCCAGCAGCGTGGTTAGCGGGACCTACAATGAGCAGTTCTTC CASSVVSGTYNEQFF
TRBJ2-3 TRBV19 NA NA TGTGCCAGTAGCCTCCAGGCCGGGGGCAGGGGGAACACAGATACGCAGTATTTT CASSLQAGGRGNTDTQYF
TRBJ2-2 TRBV25-1 few NA TGTGCCAGCAGACCAGTCGGCGGAGGTCGAACCGGGGAGCTGTTTTTT CASRPVGGGRTGELFF
TRBJ2-2 TRBV4-1 NA TRBD2 TGCGCCAGCAGCCGCCAAGGGACTAGGAGTACCGGGGAGCTGTTTTTT CASSRQGTRSTGELFF
TRBJ2-3 TRBV20-1 NA TRBD2 TGCAGTGCTAGAGATATGGGCGGGACTAGCGGCACAGATACGCAGTATTTT CSARDMGGTSGTDTQYF
TRBJ1-2 TRBV6-1 NA NA TGTGCCAGCAGCGAGATGGTCGGTTGGGGCTACACCTTC CASSEMVGWGYTF
TRBJ2-5 TRBV6-5 NA TRBD1 TGTGCCAGCAGTAACCGGGACAGGGGAGGAATCCAAGAGACCCAGTACTTC CASSNRDRGGIQETQYF